The next 5 T cell receptor beta chains were all read from a single sample in a study of blood T cells in healthy people across ages. The use of a sample-barcoded 5' primer and a J-beta primer mix characterized a second PCR of roughly 6 to 11 cycles. TCRdb reanalysed the 5' RACE reads using MiXCR and keeps one entry per CDR3 protein. The table has 600,000 to 850,000 distinct CDR3 sequences, just under 25% seen once. The same sample was also used in a study of T cells of mothers and their children.

The sample taken for sequencing was blood. These receptors were collected from a boy aged 5 to 17 in good health.

The chain has TRBV7-6 and TRBJ2-2; 9 bases are a match to TRBD1. The junction had 11 bases not matched to a gene; V was cut back by 6 bases and J by 3 bases. This CDR3 has 17 residues. CDR1 is SGHVS, CDR2 FNYEAQ, per germline. As DNA, the CDR3 is TGTGCCAGCAGGCGGGGACAGGGTTTTTTGGACACCGGGGAGCTGTTTTTT. Protein sequence: CASRRGQGFLDTGELFF.

The chain links TRBV29-1 to TRBJ2-7; no definite D call. Trimming pared 6 bases from V and 0 bases from J, leaving 12 bases between. Per the germline V gene, CDR1 is SQVTM and CDR2 is ANQGSEA. The CDR3 spans 13 residues. This CDR3 is CSVADLSSYEQYF. CDR3 in DNA: TGCAGCGTCGCGGACCTCAGCTCCTACGAGCAGTACTTC.

The rearrangement joins TRBV9 to TRBJ2-5; 8 positions match TRBD2. The CDR3 has 13 residues. Trimming cost V 3 bases and J 5 bases; bases outside gene matches: 3. Germline loops: CDR1 SGDLS, CDR2 YYNGEE. CDR3: CASSASSGETQYF. CDR3 in DNA: TGTGCCAGCAGCGCTTCTAGCGGGGAGACCCAGTACTTC.

This chain joins TRBV6-4 and TRBJ2-5; possible D gene TRBD1, 6 bases. The better agreement between TRBJ2-1 and the DNA end casts doubt on the J call. The CDR3 length is 12 residues. Germline CDR1 MRHNA, CDR2 SNTAGT. CDR3 in DNA: TGTGCCAGCAGTTACAGGGTAAATGAGCAGTTCTTC. Its translation is CASSYRVNEQFF.

In its sample, this clonotype was seen a few times. The CDR3 reads CASSLVGTHNEQFF. The CDR3, as DNA: TGTGCCAGCAGCTTAGTAGGGACCCACAATGAGCAGTTCTTC. The V gene is TRBV7-9, the J gene TRBJ2-1; perhaps D is TRBD1 or TRBD2 (5 bases each). CDR3 length: 14 amino acids. V lost 1 base to trimming and J lost 5 bases, with 9 bases between them. CDR1 SEHNR and CDR2 FQNEAQ come from the germline V gene (reference sequence).